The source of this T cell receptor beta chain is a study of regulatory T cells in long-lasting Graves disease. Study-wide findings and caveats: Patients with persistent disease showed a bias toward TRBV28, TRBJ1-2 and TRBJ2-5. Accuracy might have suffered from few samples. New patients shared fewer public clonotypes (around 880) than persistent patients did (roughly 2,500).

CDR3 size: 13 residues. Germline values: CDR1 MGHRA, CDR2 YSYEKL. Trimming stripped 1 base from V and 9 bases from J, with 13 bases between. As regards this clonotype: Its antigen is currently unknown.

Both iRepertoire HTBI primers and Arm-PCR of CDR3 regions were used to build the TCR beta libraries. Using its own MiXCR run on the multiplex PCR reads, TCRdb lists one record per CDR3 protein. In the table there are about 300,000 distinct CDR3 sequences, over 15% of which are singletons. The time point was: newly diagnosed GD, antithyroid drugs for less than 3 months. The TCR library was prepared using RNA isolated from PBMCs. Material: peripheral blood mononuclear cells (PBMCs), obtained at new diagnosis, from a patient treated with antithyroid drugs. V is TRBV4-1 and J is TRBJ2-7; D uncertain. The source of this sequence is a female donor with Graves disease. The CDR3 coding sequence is TGCGCCAGCAGCCAAGGCGCCAGCGAGCTGCAGTACTTC. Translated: CASSQGASELQYF.